This TCR beta chain stems from a study of blood T cell repertoires in COVID-19. About the study: Sites across the United States, Italy and Spain contributed samples from acute and convalescent COVID-19. PBMCs, B-cell-depleted T cells, or T cells provided the cDNA or gDNA that made up the material.

Per the authors' pipeline: Estimation of nucleated cell counts was performed using reference gene primer amplification. Profiling relied on immunoSEQ multiplex PCR, and the TCRdb table lists in-frame clones only, not all of them. The DNA gave D and trimming, while V, J and clone size come from that table. The table lists over 200,000 clones, more than 80% of them singletons, with about 7.8% in the top ten. Seattle enrolled patients during active infection and tracked them longitudinally. Germline-derived CDR1 and CDR2 are SGHDT and YYEEEE. Trimming removed 6 bases at V and 3 bases at J, with 15 bases between. The CDR3 sequence is 14 residues long.

The TCR originated in a woman older than 75 with COVID-19, enrolled during active disease. The sequenced sample consisted of peripheral blood. The rearrangement links TRBV5-6 to TRBJ1-2; no clear D gene. DNA for the CDR3: TGTGCCAGCACCCTAAGTGGGCAGTACTATGGCTACACCTTC. The encoded protein is CASTLSGQYYGYTF.